This TCR beta chain emerged from a study of T cell repertoires in cytomegalovirus infection. Germline assignment: CDR1 MNHEY and CDR2 SMNVEV (reference sequence). The CDR3 extends over 15 amino acids. V lost 4 bases, J lost 5 bases, and 10 bases stayed unmatched. Many counts were recorded for this clonotype. TCRdb fed the reads into MiXCR, producing one record per CDR3 protein. Among under 250,000 distinct CDR3 sequences listed, 5% to 8.5% were seen once. The TCR originated in a human donor in good health (CMV status not recorded). Some clones in this sample may be carry-over from other donors' samples. The sequenced sample consisted of PBMCs. This chain joins TRBV27 and TRBJ2-5; 7 positions match TRBD1. CDR3 sequence (DNA): TGTGCCAGCAGTTCCCTGACAGGGACCTGGGAGACCCAGTACTTC. Translation gives CASSSLTGTWETQYF.